This TCR beta chain was recovered during a study of blood T cell repertoires in COVID-19. In the study overall: Spain, Italy and the United States supplied samples that represented acute and convalescent COVID-19. Sample material is recorded as cDNA or gDNA derived from T cells, B-cell-depleted T cells, or PBMCs.

The J segment lost 3 bases and the V segment lost 0 bases, leaving 3 bases of the junction unmatched. Germline V gene sequence: CDR1 SGHKS, CDR2 YYEKEE (reference sequence). This CDR3 contains 15 residues. As processed by the authors: Using reference gene primer amplification, nucleated cell counts were estimated. Clones were read by immunoSEQ multiplex PCR, and TCRdb kept only the in-frame ones, dropping some. Clone size and the V and J calls come from that table; the DNA yielded D and trimming. The sample includes 110,000 to 150,000 clones, around 82% of them seen just once. The gene calls are TRBV5-5 and TRBJ1-5; 7 nucleotides line up with TRBD1. The clonotype was recovered from a human donor in a cohort sampled during active COVID-19. Sequencing was carried out using peripheral blood. This CDR3 is CASSLARGINQPQHF. The CDR3 DNA reads TGTGCCAGCAGCTTGGCCAGGGGGATCAATCAGCCCCAGCATTTT.